These 29 T cell receptor beta chains were sequenced from one sample in a study of cytomegalovirus exposure and HLA in healthy donors. The PCR made use of 60 Vbeta and 13 Jbeta primers. Generated by immunoSEQ multiplex PCR, the TCRdb table keeps only in-frame clones and is missing some. The sample gives about 100,000 clones, roughly three quarters of which show up once; approximately 11% is in the top ten. Input material: PBMCs. All receptors derive from a man in his forties or fifties in good health and CMV-seropositive.

This sequence joins TRBV11-2 and TRBJ1-2; possible D gene TRBD1, 6 bases. The CDR3 consists of 14 residues. Trimming stripped 3 bases from V and 5 bases from J, with 13 bases between. CDR1 SGHAT and CDR2 FQNNGV come from the germline V gene. CDR3 loop: CASSFNRDSYGYTF. CDR3 in DNA: TGTGCCAGCAGCTTTAACAGGGATTCATATGGCTACACCTTC.

The count of this clone is one. The J gene is TRBJ1-2, the V gene TRBV9; 9 bases line up with TRBD1. Germline V CDR1 and CDR2: SGDLS, YYNGEE. Trimming at V came to 4 bases and at J to 5 bases, leaving 9 bases not matched to a gene. The CDR3 sequence is 15 residues long. The CDR3 DNA is TGTGCCAGCAGCTTACGGACAGGGGACGGGTATGGCTACACCTTC. As protein: CASSLRTGDGYGYTF.

The rearrangement joins TRBV7-8 to TRBJ2-7, with a possible D match to TRBD1 (5 bases). There are 13 residues in the CDR3. The V end was cut by 2 bases, the J end by 6 bases, with 11 bases between. In germline, CDR1 is SGHVS, CDR2 FQNEAQ. CDR3 residues: CASSLRAQGEQYF. The CDR3 DNA reads TGTGCCAGCAGCTTAAGGGCCCAGGGCGAGCAGTACTTC.

The genes are TRBV7-8 and TRBJ2-7; D possibly corresponds to TRBD1 (7 bases). The V gene's germline CDR1 is SGHVS and CDR2 FQNEAQ. Between the trimmed V and J ends, which lost 2 bases and 2 bases, there was a span of 13 bases. The length of the CDR3 is 15 residues. In DNA form, the CDR3 reads TGTGCCAGCAGCTTATGGTCAGGGGGGACCTACGAGCAGTACTTC. This sequence encodes CASSLWSGGTYEQYF.

The genes are TRBV4-3 and TRBJ2-7; 7 bases fit TRBD2. This CDR3 comprises 16 residues. V gave up 0 bases and J gave up 2 bases; unmatched junction bases: 7. Germline CDR1 and CDR2: LGHNA and YSLEER. The CDR3 DNA is TGCGCCAGCAGCCAAGATTTAAGCGGGATCACCTACGAGCAGTACTTC. Protein sequence: CASSQDLSGITYEQYF.

J is TRBJ2-3 and V is TRBV19, with 9 nucleotides matching TRBD2. CDR1 and CDR2 (germline): LNHDA, SQIVND (reference sequence). The junction had 12 bases not matched to a gene; V was cut back by 1 base and J by 1 base. The length of the CDR3 is 19 residues. This CDR3 reads CASSIAPGGSGRGTDTQYF. In DNA form, the CDR3 reads TGTGCCAGTAGTATAGCGCCGGGAGGTAGCGGGAGAGGCACAGATACGCAGTATTTT.

V usage is TRBV29-1 and J usage is TRBJ1-1; a possible D gene is TRBD1 (5 bases). Germline V gene lookup returns CDR1 SQVTM and CDR2 ANQGSEA. V lost 7 bases to trimming and J lost 7 bases, with 16 bases between them. There are 12 residues in the CDR3. The DNA of the CDR3 is TGCAGCGCCCCGACAGACCATCTTGAAGCTTTCTTT. Translation gives CSAPTDHLEAFF.

The rearrangement uses TRBV4-1 and TRBJ1-5; 8 bases match TRBD1. J gave up 4 bases and V 1 base, and 15 bases lay outside the gene matches. The CDR3 is 19 amino acids. In germline, CDR1 is MGHRA, CDR2 YSYEKL. The CDR3 DNA reads as TGCGCCAGCAGCCAAGCCTGGGTAGGAGCGACAGGGGATAATCAGCCCCAGCATTTT. Protein sequence: CASSQAWVGATGDNQPQHF.

Remarks on this clone: This same CDR3 is encoded by further DNA sequences in the sample. The CDR3, as DNA: TGCGCCAGCAGCTATAGCGGTAGCACAGATACGCAGTATTTT. Translated, it gives CASSYSGSTDTQYF. V is TRBV5-1 and J is TRBJ2-3, with D possibly matching TRBD2 (6 bases). CDR1 and CDR2 from the germline V gene are SGHRS and YFSETQ. Trimming removed 3 bases from V and 0 bases from J, with 8 bases in between. CDR3 length: 14 amino acids. Using reference TRBV5-1 and TRBJ2-3 for the parts outside the CDR3, the full variable domain is KAGVTQTPRYLIKTRGQQVTLSCSPISGHRSVSWYQQTPGQGLQFLFEYFSETQRNKGNFPGRFSGRQFSNSRSEMNVSTLELGDSALYLCASSYSGSTDTQYFGPGTRLTVL.

The V gene is TRBV2, the J gene TRBJ1-2, with D unclear. Deletions cut 5 bases from V and 6 bases from J, with 13 bases between. Germline V gene lookup returns CDR1 SNHLY and CDR2 FYNNEI. The CDR3 is 13 residues long. The CDR3 here is CASSIQLGDGYTF. In DNA, the CDR3 is TGTGCCAGCAGTATCCAACTAGGCGATGGCTACACCTTC.

V and J are TRBV6-5 and TRBJ1-2; 9 nucleotides agree with TRBD1. The CDR3 extends over 14 amino acids. Trimming at V came to 8 bases and at J to 7 bases, leaving 11 bases not matched to a gene. Germline lookup yields CDR1 MNHEY and CDR2 SVGAGI. CDR3 nucleotides: TGTGCCAGCTTGACACAGGGGGCCCCCTCTGGCTACACCTTC. Amino acids: CASLTQGAPSGYTF.

In its sample, this clone was seen once. The CDR3 bases are TGTGCCAGCACGTCGGGTGAAGAGACTGAAGCTTTCTTT. This sequence encodes CASTSGEETEAFF. The rearrangement uses TRBV6-6 and TRBJ1-1; D is unresolved. The V gene lost 7 bases and the J gene lost 5 bases, with 14 bases spanning the gap. Germline CDR1 and CDR2: MNHNY and SVGAGI (reference sequence). CDR3 size: 13 residues.

This chain connects TRBV27 to TRBJ1-1; a possible D gene is TRBD1 (5 bases). V gave up 6 bases and J gave up 0 bases, with 11 bases separating them. The CDR3 loop spans 14 amino acids. Germline CDR1 reads MNHEY; CDR2 reads SMNVEV (reference sequence). Here the CDR3 DNA reads TGTGCCAGCAGCAGATGGGGGGTGAACACTGAAGCTTTCTTT. Encoded protein: CASSRWGVNTEAFF.

This chain connects TRBV6-5 to TRBJ2-2, with D tentatively TRBD2 (5 bases). There are 15 residues in the CDR3. Per the germline V gene, CDR1 is MNHEY and CDR2 is SVGAGI. Deletions cut 0 bases from V and 7 bases from J, with 12 bases between. As DNA, the CDR3 is TGTGCCAGCAGTTACTCGGATCTTGCGGGCGGGGAGCTGTTTTTT. As protein: CASSYSDLAGGELFF.

J is TRBJ2-7 and V is TRBV28; 12 nucleotides match TRBD1. With V trimmed by 5 bases and J by 2 bases, 1 base remained unmatched. There are 14 residues in the CDR3. Germline V gene lookup returns CDR1 MDHEN and CDR2 SYDVKM. CDR3: CASSGTGGTYEQYF. The DNA of the CDR3 is TGTGCCAGCAGTGGGACAGGGGGCACCTACGAGCAGTACTTC.

This clone came up a few times. This CDR3 is CASSSWGLEDNEQFF. The CDR3, as DNA: TGTGCCAGCAGCTCTTGGGGGCTTGAGGACAATGAGCAGTTCTTC. This chain connects TRBV7-8 to TRBJ2-1; tentative D call: TRBD1 (6 bases). CDR1 is SGHVS and CDR2 is FQNEAQ in the germline V gene. V shed 4 bases and J shed 5 bases, with 15 bases lying between them. This CDR3 is built from 15 residues.

This clone came up a few times. The V and J genes are TRBV5-1 and TRBJ2-3, with 8 bases matching TRBD1. Trimming at V came to 4 bases and at J to 6 bases, leaving 7 bases not matched to a gene. This CDR3 is 14 amino acids long. Germline V gene data show CDR1 as SGHRS and CDR2 as YFSETQ. This chain's CDR3 is CASSAQGAEDTQYF. DNA of the CDR3: TGCGCCAGCAGCGCCCAGGGGGCTGAGGATACGCAGTATTTT.

The CDR3 region has the DNA TGCGCCAGCAGCCCACTCGGGGTTACGAACACCGGGGAGCTGTTTTTT. It is translated as CASSPLGVTNTGELFF. V and J are TRBV5-1 and TRBJ2-2; maybe TRBD2 (5 bases). CDR3 length: 16 residues. Germline loops: CDR1 SGHRS, CDR2 YFSETQ. Trimming removed 4 bases from V and 0 bases from J, with 13 bases in between. Full variable domain (missing parts from reference TRBV5-1 and TRBJ2-2): KAGVTQTPRYLIKTRGQQVTLSCSPISGHRSVSWYQQTPGQGLQFLFEYFSETQRNKGNFPGRFSGRQFSNSRSEMNVSTLELGDSALYLCASSPLGVTNTGELFFGEGSRLTVL.

This clone occurred once. The chain combines TRBV7-6 with TRBJ2-5; D is perhaps TRBD2 (5 bases). Germline V CDR1 and CDR2: SGHVS, FNYEAQ. Trimming removed 0 bases at V and 5 bases at J, with 10 bases between. The CDR3 is 14 residues long. The CDR3 bases are TGTGCCAGCAGCTTAGCGGGAGTTGCTGAGACCCAGTACTTC. Translation: CASSLAGVAETQYF.

In DNA, the CDR3 is TGTGCCAGCAGTCAACTAGCTTCCAGCTCCTACAATGAGCAGTTCTTC. This encodes CASSQLASSSYNEQFF. The chain links TRBV27 to TRBJ2-1; a possible D gene is TRBD2 (6 bases). Germline lookup yields CDR1 MNHEY and CDR2 SMNVEV (reference sequence). The CDR3 totals 16 residues. The V end lost 5 bases, the J end lost 0 bases, and 14 bases lay between the germline ends.

The DNA of the CDR3 is TGTGCCAGCAGCCCGGGGGGGGCGGCTGGCTACACCTTC. Protein: CASSPGGAAGYTF. V is TRBV7-9 and J is TRBJ1-2; perhaps TRBD1 as D (6 bases). This CDR3 spans 13 amino acids. The V and J ends lost 5 bases and 7 bases respectively, with 14 bases between them. Per germline, CDR1 SEHNR and CDR2 FQNEAQ (reference sequence).

A remark on this clone: At one of its ends the junction is not consistent with the germline gene, which may arise from a read error. CDR3 nucleotide sequence: TGCAGCGTTACCGAGACTAGCGGGAGAGGACGGCCCAGGGTCTTC. It translates to CSVTETSGRGRPRVF. V is TRBV29-1 and J is TRBJ2-1; TRBD2 matches 12 bases. CDR3 size: 15 residues. Germline CDR1 and CDR2: SQVTM and ANQGSEA.

This clone was counted a few times. J is TRBJ1-1 and V is TRBV18; D may be TRBD1 (5 bases). The CDR3 runs to 16 residues. Germline loops: CDR1 KGHSH, CDR2 LQKENI. Trimming removed 0 bases from V and 0 bases from J, with 11 bases in between. The CDR3 bases are TGTGCCAGCTCACCACCGGACATTATCATGAACACTGAAGCTTTCTTT. As protein: CASSPPDIIMNTEAFF.

This clone was detected a few times. In the same sample, other DNA sequences code for this CDR3. The chain employs TRBV2 and TRBJ1-1; TRBD1 matches at 7 bases. The V segment lost 7 bases and the J segment 3 bases; nucleotides outside the gene matches: 11. Germline V gene data show CDR1 as SNHLY and CDR2 as FYNNEI. The CDR3 runs 15 residues. Here the CDR3 DNA reads TGTGCCAGCAAACCGGAGGCAGGGGGAGACACTGAAGCTTTCTTT. It encodes CASKPEAGGDTEAFF.

Only one count was recorded for this clone. Here the CDR3 reads CASSTGFPDEQYF. In DNA, the CDR3 is TGTGCCAGTAGTACCGGGTTTCCCGACGAGCAGTACTTC. The chain joins TRBV19 to TRBJ2-7, with unresolved D. The CDR3 extends over 13 amino acids. Trimming took off 4 bases at V and 5 bases at J, with 12 bases between the two ends. CDR1 is LNHDA and CDR2 is SQIVND in the germline V gene (reference sequence).

This clone appeared a single time. The chain joins TRBV15 to TRBJ2-1; D not resolved. The CDR3 totals 13 residues. Germline V gene lookup returns CDR1 LNHNV and CDR2 YYDKDF (reference sequence). V was pared by 1 base and J by 7 bases, with 8 bases between. DNA for the CDR3: TGTGCCACCAGCAGAGCACGCCTAAATGAGCAGTTCTTC. It translates to CATSRARLNEQFF.

This clone was seen only a few times. This chain connects TRBV29-1 to TRBJ2-1, with 10 bases aligning to TRBD2. Germline CDR1 reads SQVTM; CDR2 reads ANQGSEA. The trim removed 3 bases at V and 7 bases at J, leaving 9 bases unmatched. The CDR3 length is 15 residues. CDR3 protein: CSVEGSSGSYNEQFF. The CDR3 bases are TGCAGCGTTGAGGGGTCTAGCGGGAGTTATAATGAGCAGTTCTTC.

The V gene is TRBV29-1, the J gene TRBJ2-1; D possibly corresponds to TRBD2 (6 bases). There are 12 residues in the CDR3. The V gene's germline CDR1 is SQVTM and CDR2 ANQGSEA. Between the trimmed V and J ends, which lost 7 bases and 4 bases, there was a span of 11 bases. Here the CDR3 DNA reads TGCAGCGCACGGACTACATACAATGAGCAGTTCTTC. Amino acid sequence: CSARTTYNEQFF.

This clone occurred a few times. The chain has TRBV6-5 and TRBJ2-4, with D possibly TRBD1 on 6 matching bases. The CDR3 runs 13 residues. The germline gives CDR1 MNHEY, CDR2 SVGAGI. The V gene lost 5 bases and the J gene lost 9 bases, with 14 bases spanning the gap. CDR3 residues: CASSAPGVAIQYF. The CDR3 DNA reads TGTGCCAGCAGTGCCCCAGGGGTAGCCATTCAGTACTTC.